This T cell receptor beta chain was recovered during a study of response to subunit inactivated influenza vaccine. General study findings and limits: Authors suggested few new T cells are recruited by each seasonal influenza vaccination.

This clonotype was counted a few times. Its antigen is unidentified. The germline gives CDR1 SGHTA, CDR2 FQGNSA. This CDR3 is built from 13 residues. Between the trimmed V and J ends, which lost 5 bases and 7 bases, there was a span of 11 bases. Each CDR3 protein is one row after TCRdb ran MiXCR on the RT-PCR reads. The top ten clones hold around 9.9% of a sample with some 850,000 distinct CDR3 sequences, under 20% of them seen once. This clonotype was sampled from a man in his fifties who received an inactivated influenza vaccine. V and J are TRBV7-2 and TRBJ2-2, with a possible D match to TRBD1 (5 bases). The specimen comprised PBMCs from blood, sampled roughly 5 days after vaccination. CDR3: CASSTREHGELFF. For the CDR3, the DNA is TGTGCCAGCAGCACCAGGGAACACGGGGAGCTGTTTTTT. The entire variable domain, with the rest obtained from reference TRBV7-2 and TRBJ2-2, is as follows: GAGVSQSPSNKVTEKGKDVELRCDPISGHTALYWYRQSLGQGLEFLIYFQGNSAPDKSGLPSDRFSAERTGGSVSTLTIQRTQQEDSAVYLCASSTREHGELFFGEGSRLTVL.